This TCR beta chain was sequenced during a study of OX40 agonist ivuxolimab in advanced cancers. Turning to the study itself: Patients got intravenous ivuxolimab at 0.01 to 10 mg/kg every 2 weeks. From 23 to 79 years was the age range, with a mean of roughly 59 years, and roughly 80% were male.

Data came from immunoSEQ multiplex PCR; TCRdb stores just in-frame clones and leaves some out. The table lists roughly 65,000 clones, approximately 93% of them singletons. J lost 0 bases, V lost 6 bases, and 3 bases had no gene match. There are 14 residues in the CDR3. CDR1 is SNHLY and CDR2 is FYNNEI in the germline V gene. The specimen was CD4+ or CD8+ T cells sorted from blood, collected in a trial of the OX40 agonist ivuxolimab. The sequence was obtained from an adult with an advanced solid tumor such as melanoma, head and neck, liver or kidney cancer. The V and J genes are TRBV2 and TRBJ2-7; 9 nucleotides line up with TRBD1. The CDR3 nucleotides read TGTGCCAGCAGCGACAGGGGGATCTCCTACGAGCAGTACTTC. Translation: CASSDRGISYEQYF.